The T cell receptor beta chain under discussion was sequenced for a study of OX40 agonist ivuxolimab in advanced cancers. The CDR3 totals 13 residues. Trimming shortened V by 4 bases and J by 0 bases, and 3 bases separated the two germline ends. Germline V CDR1 and CDR2: MNHEY, SVGAGI. The method was immunoSEQ multiplex PCR; TCRdb's version includes in-frame clones alone and lacks a portion of them. The sample has around 69,000 clones; 89% are singletons. The chain couples TRBV6-5 to TRBJ1-4; D uncertain. Here the sequenced sample was CD4+ or CD8+ T cells sorted from blood, taken in a trial of the OX40 agonist ivuxolimab. This sequence was found in an adult with an advanced solid tumor such as melanoma, head and neck, liver or kidney cancer. Here the CDR3 reads CASSSATNEKLFF. CDR3 coding DNA: TGTGCCAGCAGTTCTGCAACTAATGAAAAACTGTTTTTT.